The 20 T cell receptor beta chains below all came from one sample that was sequenced in a study of identical twins. Each CDR3 protein is one row after TCRdb ran MiXCR on the 5' RACE reads. The sample includes around 140,000 distinct CDR3 sequences, around 3.5% of them seen just once. Sequencing was done on a sample of memory T cells sorted from blood. These receptor sequences come from a man aged 18 to 30 in good health.

The chain combines TRBV12-3 or TRBV12-4 with TRBJ2-3; D is possibly TRBD2 (6 bases). This CDR3 spans 15 amino acids. V was shortened by 5 bases and J by 0 bases, with 12 bases between the two germline ends. CDR3 DNA: TGTGCCAGCAGTCGTCGAGGAGGGAGCACAGATACGCAGTATTTT. Its protein product is CASSRRGGSTDTQYF.

This clonotype has ten or more counts. This chain connects TRBV7-8 to TRBJ1-4; 9 bases fit TRBD1. The ends lost 1 base at V and 12 bases at J; junction bases unmatched: 12. Germline V CDR1 and CDR2: SGHVS, FQNEAQ. The CDR3 length is 16 residues. The chain's CDR3 is CASSLVGGTGTSQLFF. The CDR3 region has the DNA TGTGCCAGCAGCTTAGTTGGGGGGACAGGGACGTCTCAACTGTTTTTT.

This clonotype was found many times. The chain links TRBV12-3 or TRBV12-4 to TRBJ1-2; no definite D call. V lost 8 bases to trimming and J lost 4 bases, with 11 bases between them. This CDR3 has 12 amino acids. The CDR3 DNA follows: TGTGCCAGCGCGTCTGGCGTCTATGGCTACACCTTC. This codes for CASASGVYGYTF.

This clonotype occurred many times. The chain is built from TRBV12-3 or TRBV12-4 and TRBJ2-1, with D perhaps assigned TRBD1 or TRBD2 (6 bases each). The CDR3 covers 19 residues. V lost 8 bases to trimming and J lost 1 base, with 27 bases between them. The CDR3 loop reads CASRYSRGGIGSSYNEQFF. The CDR3 DNA reads as TGTGCCAGCCGTTATAGCAGGGGAGGTATTGGGAGTTCCTACAATGAGCAGTTCTTC.

With respect to this clonotype: Possible read error: a much larger clone is one base away. The V and J genes are TRBV4-3 and TRBJ1-2; D ambiguous. Germline-derived CDR1 and CDR2 are LGHNA and YSLEER. This CDR3 is built from 14 residues. Trimming removed 4 bases at V and 6 bases at J, with 15 bases between. CDR3 sequence: CASSPERILNGYTF. The CDR3 DNA sequence: TGCGCCAGCAGCCCGGAGCGCATTCTTAATGGCTACACCTTC.

In this sample, this clonotype turned up many times. CDR3 DNA: TGTGCCAGCAGTTATCGGGGGAGTCCGCCGGGGACGCAGTATTTT. Protein product: CASSYRGSPPGTQYF. The rearrangement uses TRBV6-5 and TRBJ2-3; D may be TRBD2 (6 bases). The V end lost 3 bases, the J end lost 9 bases, and 19 bases lay between the germline ends. This CDR3 spans 15 amino acids. Germline lookup yields CDR1 MNHEY and CDR2 SVGAGI.

Ten or more counts support this clonotype. The gene calls are TRBV10-1 and TRBJ1-1; TRBD1 aligns across 8 bases. Trimming at V came to 6 bases and at J to 5 bases, leaving 5 bases not matched to a gene. The CDR3 sequence is 13 residues long. Germline CDR1 WNHNN, CDR2 SYGVQD (reference sequence). This chain's CDR3 is CASRDRAGTEAFF. Here the CDR3 DNA reads TGCGCCAGCAGGGACAGGGCGGGGACTGAAGCTTTCTTT.

In this sample, this clonotype turned up many times. J is TRBJ2-7 and V is TRBV2, with D tentatively TRBD2 (5 bases). CDR1 is SNHLY and CDR2 is FYNNEI in the germline V gene. Trimming left V 4 bases short and J 9 bases short, with 16 bases between. This CDR3 has 13 residues. In nucleotides, the CDR3 is TGTGCCAGCAGTGGCAAACCCAGCGGTTGGCAGTACTTC. Its protein product is CASSGKPSGWQYF.

This clonotype was recorded a few times. The V gene is TRBV20-1, the J gene TRBJ2-7; 10 bases fit TRBD1. The CDR3 covers 15 residues. Germline loops: CDR1 DFQATT, CDR2 SNEGSKA (reference sequence). The V gene end was trimmed by 0 bases and the J gene end by 7 bases; junction bases not matched to a gene: 9. The CDR3 region is CSARDSWDRGKEQYF. DNA for the CDR3: TGCAGTGCTAGAGATTCGTGGGACAGGGGTAAGGAGCAGTACTTC.

This clonotype was recorded many times. The rearrangement joins TRBV20-1 to TRBJ1-1, with D unclear. Per germline, CDR1 DFQATT and CDR2 SNEGSKA (reference sequence). The CDR3 contains 14 residues. V was trimmed by 1 base and J by 3 bases, leaving 12 bases between them. The CDR3 DNA sequence: TGCAGTGCTAGAGCTGCGGGCTCTGACACTGAAGCTTTCTTT. Protein: CSARAAGSDTEAFF.

The chain has TRBV29-1 and TRBJ2-7, with 8 bases lining up with TRBD1. Per the germline V gene, CDR1 is SQVTM and CDR2 is ANQGSEA. After removal of 4 bases from V and 4 bases from J, the junction contained 0 bases not matched to a gene. The CDR3 is 11 residues long. CDR3 residues: CSVGTGYEQYV. As DNA, the CDR3 is TGCAGCGTTGGGACAGGGTACGAGCAGTACGTC.

The chain is built from TRBV7-7 and TRBJ2-1; TRBD2 matches at 8 bases. CDR3 length equals 13 residues. Germline V gene lookup returns CDR1 SSHAT and CDR2 FNYEAQ (reference sequence). The V segment lost 2 bases and the J segment 7 bases; nucleotides outside the gene matches: 1. CDR3 nucleotide sequence: TGTGCCAGCAGCTTAAGCGGGAGTAATGAGCAGTTCTTC. Protein sequence: CASSLSGSNEQFF.

This clonotype was observed at least ten times. The chain has TRBV10-1 and TRBJ2-1; TRBD2 aligns across 10 bases. V was pared by 5 bases and J by 6 bases, with 4 bases of the junction left unmatched. The CDR3 runs to 14 residues. Germline-derived CDR1 and CDR2 are WNHNN and SYGVQD (reference sequence). CDR3 sequence (DNA): TGCGCCAGCAGTCCTAGCGGGAGATTCAATGAGCAGTTCTTC. Its protein product is CASSPSGRFNEQFF.

This clonotype was detected many times. V usage is TRBV5-5 and J usage is TRBJ2-6; D perhaps matches TRBD1 (6 bases). Germline V gene lookup returns CDR1 SGHKS and CDR2 YYEKEE (reference sequence). This CDR3 comprises 15 residues. Deletions cut 5 bases from V and 0 bases from J, with 9 bases between. This chain's CDR3 is CASRLDSSGANVLTF. The CDR3 DNA sequence: TGTGCCAGCAGACTGGACAGCTCTGGGGCCAACGTCCTGACTTTC.

This clonotype has ten or more counts. The chain carries TRBV9 and TRBJ2-1; 12 bases fit TRBD2. V shed 4 bases and J 3 bases; nucleotides not matched to a gene: 11. The CDR3 runs to 18 residues. In germline, CDR1 is SGDLS, CDR2 YYNGEE. Written as DNA, the CDR3 is TGTGCCAGCAGCTTGAGGACTAGCGGGAAAAATTTCTACAATGAGCAGTTCTTC. Its translation: CASSLRTSGKNFYNEQFF.

The V and J genes are TRBV28 and TRBJ2-5; 8 nucleotides line up with TRBD1. Germline CDR1 is MDHEN and CDR2 is SYDVKM. CDR3 length equals 15 residues. Trimming at V came to 6 bases and at J to 1 base, leaving 7 bases not matched to a gene. The CDR3 DNA is TGTGCCAGCAGATCGACAGGGGTAATCCAAGAGACCCAGTACTTC. Its protein product is CASRSTGVIQETQYF. Variable domain in full (rest from reference TRBV28 and TRBJ2-5): DVKVTQSSRYLVKRTGEKVFLECVQDMDHENMFWYRQDPGLGLRLIYFSYDVKMKEKGDIPEGYSVSREKKERFSLILESASTNQTSMYLCASRSTGVIQETQYFGPGTRLLVL.

This clonotype has at least ten counts. The CDR3, as DNA: TGTGCCATAGAGATTGGCAATGAAAAACTGTTTTTT. Protein sequence: CAIEIGNEKLFF. V is TRBV12-3 or TRBV12-4 and J is TRBJ1-4; D is uncertain. Trimming removed 10 bases at V and 5 bases at J, with 11 bases between. The CDR3 is made up of 12 amino acids.

This clonotype was seen at least ten times. The rearrangement links TRBV11-2 to TRBJ2-3, with D tentatively TRBD2 (6 bases). V lost 1 base and J 0 bases, leaving 14 bases between the germline ends. From germline, CDR1 is SGHAT and CDR2 FQNNGV. CDR3 length: 17 residues. The CDR3 loop is CASSLGSSGPSTDTQYF. The CDR3 coding sequence is TGTGCCAGCAGCTTAGGAAGTAGCGGCCCTAGCACAGATACGCAGTATTTT.

This clonotype has ten or more counts. The genes are TRBV7-9 and TRBJ1-2, with a weak D call TRBD1 (6 bases). The germline CDR1 and CDR2 sequences are SEHNR and FQNEAQ (reference sequence). The CDR3 totals 14 residues. The V and J ends lost 1 base and 5 bases respectively, with 11 bases between them. The CDR3 reads CASSLDTGRYGYTF. The CDR3 DNA sequence: TGTGCCAGCAGCTTAGACACAGGGCGGTATGGCTACACCTTC.

This clonotype was seen at least ten times. This chain uses TRBV20-1 with TRBJ2-3, with 9 bases lining up with TRBD2. This CDR3 region has 16 residues. The V and J ends lost 5 bases and 4 bases, in that order; junction bases with no gene match: 13. Germline CDR1 and CDR2: DFQATT and SNEGSKA (reference sequence). The CDR3 protein is CSASPPRSGRPDTQYF. CDR3 nucleotide sequence: TGCAGTGCTTCCCCCCCCAGGAGCGGGAGGCCAGATACGCAGTATTTT.